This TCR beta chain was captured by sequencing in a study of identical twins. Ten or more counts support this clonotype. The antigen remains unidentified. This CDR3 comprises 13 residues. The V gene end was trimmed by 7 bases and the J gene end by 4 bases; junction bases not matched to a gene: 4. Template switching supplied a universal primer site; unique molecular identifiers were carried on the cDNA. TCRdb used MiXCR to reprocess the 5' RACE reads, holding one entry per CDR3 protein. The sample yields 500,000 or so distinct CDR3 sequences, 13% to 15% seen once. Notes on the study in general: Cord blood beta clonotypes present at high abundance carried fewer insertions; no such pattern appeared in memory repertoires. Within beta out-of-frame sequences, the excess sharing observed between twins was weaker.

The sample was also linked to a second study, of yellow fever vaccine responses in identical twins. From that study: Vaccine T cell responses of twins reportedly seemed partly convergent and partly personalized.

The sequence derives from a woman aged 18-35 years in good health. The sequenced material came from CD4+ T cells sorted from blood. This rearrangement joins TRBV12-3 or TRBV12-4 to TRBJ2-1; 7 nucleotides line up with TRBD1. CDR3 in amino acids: CASIHRGYNEQFF. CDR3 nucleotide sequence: TGTGCCAGCATCCACAGGGGATACAATGAGCAGTTCTTC.